This T cell receptor (beta chain) originates from a study of cytomegalovirus exposure and HLA in healthy donors. The germline V gene has CDR1 SQVTM and CDR2 ANQGSEA. The CDR3 is 13 amino acids. V was trimmed by 4 bases and J by 5 bases, leaving 13 bases between them. The PCR was carried out with 60 Vbeta primers and 13 Jbeta primers. The method was immunoSEQ multiplex PCR; TCRdb's version includes in-frame clones alone and lacks a portion of them. Recorded for this sample: 95,000 to 150,000 clones. This sequence joins TRBV29-1 and TRBJ2-3; D may be TRBD1 (7 bases). Input material: PBMCs. The sequence derives from a man aged 25-40 years in good health and CMV-seronegative. As DNA, the CDR3 is TGCAGCGTTGTTGGCAGGGGGGTAGATACGCAGTATTTT. Translating gives CSVVGRGVDTQYF.